Presented here are 10 T cell receptor beta chains from one specimen sequenced in a study of patients and donors after allogeneic stem cell transplantation. TCRdb ran MiXCR on the RT-PCR reads and lists one entry per CDR3 protein. The top ten hold roughly 2.5% of the sample, which has about 87,000 distinct CDR3 sequences, roughly 5.2% seen once. Material for sequencing was blood, either unsorted or a sorted T cell fraction (not recorded which). The receptors shown here come from a human donor who was either an allogeneic HSCT recipient or a stem cell or donor lymphocyte infusion donor (not recorded which). It is not recorded whose cells these are; they may come from a transplant donor.

This clonotype was counted ten times or more. The CDR3 sequence is CASSFQQGADTQYF. The CDR3 DNA reads TGTGCCAGCAGCTTTCAACAGGGCGCAGATACGCAGTATTTT. The chain has TRBV5-5 and TRBJ2-3; perhaps TRBD1 as D (6 bases). The CDR3 is 14 residues long. Looked up from germline, CDR1 is SGHKS and CDR2 is YYEKEE (reference sequence). V gave up 2 bases and J gave up 4 bases, with 11 bases separating them.

This clonotype came up many times. The chain recombines TRBV20-1 with TRBJ1-5; no reliable D call. V was shortened by 5 bases and J by 3 bases, with 8 bases between the two germline ends. Germline lookup yields CDR1 DFQATT and CDR2 SNEGSKA (reference sequence). CDR3 length: 12 residues. The CDR3 region has the DNA TGCAGTGCTTCACAGCCCAATCAGCCCCAGCATTTT. This encodes CSASQPNQPQHF.

This clonotype was counted ten times or more. The V and J genes are TRBV5-1 and TRBJ1-1; TRBD1 agrees at 9 bases. The germline V gene encodes CDR1 SGHRS and CDR2 YFSETQ. The ends lost 5 bases at V and 4 bases at J; junction bases unmatched: 6. This CDR3 is built from 14 residues. The CDR3 reads CASSSTGGGTEAFF. CDR3 coding DNA: TGCGCCAGCAGTTCCACAGGGGGCGGCACTGAAGCTTTCTTT. Full variable domain (outside the CDR3, taken from reference TRBV5-1 and TRBJ1-1): KAGVTQTPRYLIKTRGQQVTLSCSPISGHRSVSWYQQTPGQGLQFLFEYFSETQRNKGNFPGRFSGRQFSNSRSEMNVSTLELGDSALYLCASSSTGGGTEAFFGQGTRLTVV.

This clonotype was recorded many times. The chain uses TRBV28 and TRBJ2-5; 8 bases map to TRBD1. The V segment lost 11 bases and the J segment 0 bases; nucleotides outside the gene matches: 5. The CDR3 length is 13 residues. Germline values: CDR1 MDHEN, CDR2 SYDVKM. DNA for the CDR3: TGTGCCTCCAGGGGGCCTAACCAAGAGACCCAGTACTTC. Its translation: CASRGPNQETQYF.

This clonotype was observed many times. The chain is built from TRBV10-3 and TRBJ1-1; D call uncertain. CDR3 length equals 13 residues. The germline gives CDR1 ENHRY, CDR2 SYGVKD. Deletions cut 0 bases from V and 4 bases from J, with 6 bases between. Here the CDR3 DNA reads TGTGCCATCAGTGAGTCCGGGCGCACTGAAGCTTTCTTT. Translating gives CAISESGRTEAFF.

This clonotype was observed at least ten times. The chain has TRBV5-5 and TRBJ1-2; D may be TRBD1 (5 bases). The V end lost 4 bases, the J end lost 7 bases, and 20 bases lay between the germline ends. This CDR3 region has 15 residues. Germline V gene lookup returns CDR1 SGHKS and CDR2 YYEKEE (reference sequence). CDR3 DNA: TGTGCCAGCAGCCTCTGGGACGGCGGAGCGGGTGGCTACACCTTC. Protein sequence: CASSLWDGGAGGYTF.

There are a few counts of this clonotype. The V call is TRBV5-6, the J call TRBJ2-1; D is ambiguous. The CDR3 consists of 13 residues. V was pared by 6 bases and J by 9 bases, with 16 bases between. Per germline, CDR1 SGHDT and CDR2 YYEEEE. The CDR3 nucleotides are TGTGCCAGCAAGGAGCGTTTTCGCGGTGAGCAGTTCTTC. Protein product: CASKERFRGEQFF.

This clonotype came up many times. The rearrangement joins TRBV18 to TRBJ2-5; no reliable D call. This CDR3 has 13 residues. Per the germline V gene, CDR1 is KGHSH and CDR2 is LQKENI. V was pared by 2 bases and J by 3 bases, with 7 bases between. The CDR3 DNA reads as TGTGCCAGCTCACCAAACGGCGAAGAGACCCAGTACTTC. Translating it yields CASSPNGEETQYF. Drawing the rest from reference TRBV18 and TRBJ2-5, the complete variable domain is NAGVMQNPRHLVRRRGQEARLRCSPMKGHSHVYWYRQLPEEGLKFMVYLQKENIIDESGMPKERFSAEFPKEGPSILRIQQVVRGDSAAYFCASSPNGEETQYFGPGTRLLVL.

This clonotype came up many times. The chain carries TRBV5-1 and TRBJ2-7, with 8 nucleotides matching TRBD1. Germline V CDR1 and CDR2: SGHRS, YFSETQ. V dropped 0 bases and J dropped 3; count of bases not matched to a gene: 8. The CDR3 has 16 amino acids. The chain's CDR3 is CASSLDGQGQYYEQYF. CDR3 sequence (DNA): TGCGCCAGCAGCTTGGACGGACAGGGCCAATACTACGAGCAGTACTTC.

In its sample, this clonotype was seen many times. The chain joins TRBV12-3 or TRBV12-4 to TRBJ1-1, with a possible D match to TRBD1 (5 bases). Trimming shortened V by 4 bases and J by 2 bases, and 20 bases separated the two germline ends. This CDR3 has 17 residues. The CDR3 region has the DNA TGTGCCAGCAGTTCCACCTGGCCCGACAGTACCAACACTGAAGCTTTCTTT. It yields the protein CASSSTWPDSTNTEAFF.